The 32 T cell receptor beta chains presented below share a single source sample, sequenced in a study of blood T cell repertoires in COVID-19. Produced via immunoSEQ multiplex PCR; TCRdb's table is partial and in-frame only. The sample yields more than 95,000 clones, approximately 84% seen once. The sequencing sample was made of peripheral blood. These TCRs come from a man in his 70s with active or convalescent COVID-19.

This rearrangement joins TRBV6-5 to TRBJ2-1, with D possibly being TRBD2 (7 bases). This CDR3 is 13 amino acids long. Germline CDR1 is MNHEY and CDR2 is SVGAGI. V gave up 6 bases and J gave up 7 bases, with 13 bases separating them. The CDR3 DNA is TGTGCCAGCAGCGGGGGGCATTTGAATGAGCAGTTCTTC. It is translated as CASSGGHLNEQFF.

The chain combines TRBV2 with TRBJ2-7; 7 nucleotides match TRBD1. The CDR3 sequence is 13 residues long. The ends lost 6 bases at V and 2 bases at J; junction bases unmatched: 4. The germline V gene has CDR1 SNHLY and CDR2 FYNNEI. The CDR3 DNA reads as TGTGCCAGCAGACTCGGACAGGCCTACGAGCAGTACTTC. This sequence encodes CASRLGQAYEQYF. Based on the CDR3 plus reference TRBV2 and TRBJ2-7, the full variable domain is EPEVTQTPSHQVTQMGQEVILRCVPISNHLYFYWYRQILGQKVEFLVSFYNNEISEKSEIFDDQFSVERPDGSNFTLKIRSTKLEDSAMYFCASRLGQAYEQYFGPGTRLTVT.

The rearrangement links TRBV2 to TRBJ2-7; 7 bases line up with TRBD1. With 5 bases clipped from V and 3 bases from J, the junction kept 1 base outside the gene matches. Germline V lookup: CDR1 SNHLY, CDR2 FYNNEI. CDR3 size: 12 residues. The CDR3, as DNA: TGTGCCAGCAGTCGGGACAGCTACGAGCAGTACTTC. Amino acids: CASSRDSYEQYF.

The CDR3 DNA reads as TGTGCCATCAGTGAGTCAGGAGACGCCTCCTACGAGCAGTACTTC. It encodes CAISESGDASYEQYF. This chain uses TRBV10-3 with TRBJ2-7; no definite D call. Germline CDR1 ENHRY, CDR2 SYGVKD. Trimming stripped 0 bases from V and 0 bases from J, with 9 bases between. The CDR3 is made up of 15 amino acids.

The V call is TRBV27, the J call TRBJ1-1; possible D gene TRBD1, 5 bases. The V gene's germline CDR1 is MNHEY and CDR2 SMNVEV (reference sequence). The CDR3 sequence is 13 residues long. V shed 3 bases and J shed 1 base, with 6 bases lying between them. For the CDR3, the DNA is TGTGCCAGCAGTTTCACAGGGAACACTGAAGCTTTCTTT. Its translation is CASSFTGNTEAFF.

The V and J genes are TRBV5-5 and TRBJ1-6, with D possibly being TRBD1 (6 bases). The CDR3 consists of 12 residues. Deletions cut 3 bases from V and 19 bases from J, with 17 bases between. Germline V gene lookup returns CDR1 SGHKS and CDR2 YYEKEE (reference sequence). The CDR3 DNA sequence: TGTGCCAGCAGCTCGATTAACAGGGTTGAACACTTT. As protein: CASSSINRVEHF. The complete variable domain, with remaining parts taken from reference TRBV5-5 and TRBJ1-6, reads DAGVTQSPTHLIKTRGQQVTLRCSPISGHKSVSWYQQVLGQGPQFIFQYYEKEERGRGNFPDRFSARQFPNYSSELNVNALLLGDSALYLCASSSINRVEHFGNGTRLTVT.

This chain joins TRBV27 and TRBJ1-4; D gene uncertain. The V end was cut by 5 bases, the J end by 5 bases, with 18 bases between. CDR1 is MNHEY and CDR2 is SMNVEV in the germline V gene (reference sequence). The CDR3 totals 16 residues. In DNA form, the CDR3 reads TGTGCCAGCAGTCTTAGAGGGATGAGGGTAAATGAAAAACTGTTTTTT. Encoded protein: CASSLRGMRVNEKLFF.

The rearrangement uses TRBV19 and TRBJ2-5; 11 bases are shared with TRBD2. With V trimmed by 7 bases and J by 1 base, 5 bases remained unmatched. Per the germline V gene, CDR1 is LNHDA and CDR2 is SQIVND (reference sequence). This CDR3 spans 15 amino acids. The CDR3 region has the DNA TGTGCCAGTACCCGGACTAGCGGGTTCCAAGAGACCCAGTACTTC. Its translation is CASTRTSGFQETQYF.

The DNA of the CDR3 is TGTGCCAGTGAATTAGGACAGGTACTTGGCTACACCTTC. It specifies CASELGQVLGYTF. The chain recombines TRBV7-9 with TRBJ1-2, with 7 positions matching TRBD1. The CDR3 spans 13 residues. The V segment lost 9 bases and the J segment 7 bases; nucleotides outside the gene matches: 11. Germline CDR1 SEHNR, CDR2 FQNEAQ (reference sequence). Complete variable domain (other parts from reference TRBV7-9 and TRBJ1-2): DTGVSQNPRHKITKRGQNVTFRCDPISEHNRLYWYRQTLGQGPEFLTYFQNEAQLEKSRLLSDRFSAERPKGSFSTLEIQRTEQGDSAMYLCASELGQVLGYTFGSGTRLTVV.

The chain couples TRBV28 to TRBJ2-7, with TRBD2 matching over 8 bases. In germline, CDR1 is MDHEN, CDR2 SYDVKM. The length of the CDR3 is 14 residues. V trimming: 8 bases; J trimming: 3 bases; junction bases outside the gene matches: 9. The CDR3 nucleotides read TGTGCCAGCTGCGCCGGGACTAGAGTCTACGAGCAGTACTTC. Translating it yields CASCAGTRVYEQYF.

The V gene is TRBV9, the J gene TRBJ1-2; no clear D. Germline V CDR1 and CDR2: SGDLS, YYNGEE. The CDR3 loop spans 13 amino acids. The V and J ends lost 5 bases and 5 bases respectively, with 13 bases between them. In nucleotides, the CDR3 is TGTGCCAGCAGAAATAATACTGTTTATGGCTACACCTTC. This encodes CASRNNTVYGYTF.

The chain carries TRBV6-6 and TRBJ2-7; TRBD2 matches at 8 bases. The germline CDR1 and CDR2 sequences are MNHNY and SVGAGI (reference sequence). The CDR3 consists of 11 residues. V shed 10 bases, J shed 4 bases, and the junction held 3 bases outside the gene matches. CDR3: CATSGLYEQYF. The CDR3 DNA sequence: TGTGCCACTAGCGGGTTGTACGAGCAGTACTTC.

By sample share, this clone is medium-sized (0.01 to 0.1%). The chain couples TRBV29-1 to TRBJ1-1; no firm D call. Germline CDR1 and CDR2: SQVTM and ANQGSEA. The CDR3 runs 16 residues. V shed 4 bases and J shed 1 base, with 19 bases lying between them. Here the CDR3 reads CSVVGFVAVGNTEAFF. For the CDR3, the DNA is TGCAGCGTTGTGGGCTTTGTAGCGGTCGGGAACACTGAAGCTTTCTTT.

This sequence joins TRBV6-6 and TRBJ1-1; TRBD1 is a possible D gene (6 bases). This CDR3 is 14 amino acids long. V dropped 0 bases and J dropped 3 bases, with 8 bases sitting between them. The germline gives CDR1 MNHNY, CDR2 SVGAGI (reference sequence). Here the CDR3 reads CASSYSSGDTEAFF. The CDR3 region has the DNA TGTGCCAGCAGTTACTCATCAGGGGACACTGAAGCTTTCTTT.

This clone appeared once. The genes are TRBV18 and TRBJ1-1, with a weak D call TRBD1 (5 bases). V lost 4 bases and J 4 bases, leaving 7 bases between the germline ends. CDR3 length: 12 residues. The V gene's germline CDR1 is KGHSH and CDR2 LQKENI. The CDR3 spells CASSLRGTEAFF. In DNA form, the CDR3 reads TGTGCCAGCTCACTTAGGGGCACTGAAGCTTTCTTT.

The chain uses TRBV18 and TRBJ2-2, with 7 bases identical to TRBD1. From germline, CDR1 is KGHSH and CDR2 LQKENI. The junction had 7 bases not matched to a gene; V was cut back by 6 bases and J by 6 bases. The CDR3 is made up of 14 amino acids. The DNA of the CDR3 is TGTGCCAGCTCCCTTGACAGGGCGGCCGGGGAGCTGTTTTTT. Translation gives CASSLDRAAGELFF.

About this clone: The CDR3 end shows no conserved phenylalanine or tryptophan, and so a read error is likely. Because the CDR3's place on the DNA is in doubt, the DNA is left out and the CDR3 is given as listed by TCRdb. The chain recombines TRBV6-7 with TRBJ1-1; the D segment call TRBD1 is taken from the table without a DNA check. TRBV6-7 is annotated as an ORF whose role is uncertain. Both ends counted, the CDR3 spans 9 residues. CDR3: CASSYSGRA.

In the case of this clone: One end of the junction does not line up with germline, which may come from a read error. The chain joins TRBV20-1 to TRBJ1-1; D not resolved. This CDR3 comprises 11 residues. Germline lookup yields CDR1 DFQATT and CDR2 SNEGSKA (reference sequence). Written as DNA, the CDR3 is TGCAGTGCTAGAGCCGGGAGCATGGGTACTTTT. As protein: CSARAGSMGTF.

This chain uses TRBV9 with TRBJ1-1; TRBD1 might be the D (5 bases). Germline V gene data show CDR1 as SGDLS and CDR2 as YYNGEE. The CDR3 totals 12 residues. The ends were cut back, 0 bases at V and 6 bases at J, with 6 bases in the middle. The CDR3 region has the DNA TGTGCCAGCAGCGTAGGGGGCCCTGAAGCTTTCTTT. This gives the protein CASSVGGPEAFF.

Notes on this clone: An end of the junction differs from the germline gene, which may be a read error. The rearrangement joins TRBV7-7 to TRBJ2-1; D is ambiguous. The CDR3 consists of 13 residues. Germline V gene lookup returns CDR1 SSHAT and CDR2 FNYEAQ (reference sequence). CDR3 in amino acids: CASSSQQSNEQFF. The DNA of the CDR3 is TGTGCTAGCAGCAGCCAACAGTCCAATGAGCAGTTCTTC.

V and J are TRBV12-5 and TRBJ2-1; 7 bases are a match to TRBD1. V trimming: 0 bases; J trimming: 9 bases; junction bases outside the gene matches: 20. This CDR3 spans 19 amino acids. CDR1 is LGHNT and CDR2 is FRNRAP in the germline V gene. The CDR3 DNA sequence: TGTGCTAGTGGTTTGGTACGAGATGCAGGGGGAAATCTTATGGTTGAGCAGTTCTTC. Residues: CASGLVRDAGGNLMVEQFF.

The chain carries TRBV7-8 and TRBJ2-2, with 8 bases fitting TRBD1. Germline CDR1 SGHVS, CDR2 FQNEAQ. This CDR3 contains 16 residues. The V segment lost 1 base and the J segment 4 bases; nucleotides outside the gene matches: 5. CDR3 sequence: CASSLVWTGFTGELFF. CDR3 DNA: TGTGCCAGCAGCTTAGTCTGGACAGGGTTCACCGGGGAGCTGTTTTTT.

The sample holds a few counts of this clone. As DNA, the CDR3 is TGTGCCAGCAGTTCCACAGGGGGCGGCACCGGGGAGCTGTTTTTT. As protein: CASSSTGGGTGELFF. The chain combines TRBV28 with TRBJ2-2; 9 bases align to TRBD1. After removal of 4 bases from V and 4 bases from J, the junction contained 4 bases not matched to a gene. The CDR3 totals 15 residues. In germline, CDR1 is MDHEN, CDR2 SYDVKM.

The V and J genes are TRBV23-1 and TRBJ1-3, with D possibly being TRBD1 (5 bases). TRBV23-1 is an ORF, and what it does is uncertain. The CDR3 runs to 18 residues. Trimming shortened V by 0 bases and J by 0 bases, and 15 bases separated the two germline ends. The CDR3 coding sequence is TGCGCCAGCAGTCAATCAACAGGATTGACACCCTCTGGAAACACCATATATTTT. Translation: CASSQSTGLTPSGNTIYF.

This rearrangement joins TRBV19 to TRBJ2-1; tentatively, D is TRBD1 (6 bases). The CDR3 length is 14 residues. Trimming cost V 5 bases and J 12 bases, with 20 bases left between them. Germline CDR1 LNHDA, CDR2 SQIVND (reference sequence). In DNA, the CDR3 is TGTGCCAGTAGTGCCCGGGACACTCTACAGGGGCAGTTCTTC. This gives the protein CASSARDTLQGQFF. The full variable domain, rest sourced from reference TRBV19 and TRBJ2-1, is DGGITQSPKYLFRKEGQNVTLSCEQNLNHDAMYWYRQDPGQGLRLIYYSQIVNDFQKGDIAEGYSVSREKKESFPLTVTSAQKNPTAFYLCASSARDTLQGQFFGPGTRLTVL.

The rearrangement uses TRBV10-3 and TRBJ1-4; D not resolved. The CDR3 length is 13 residues. Germline V gene data show CDR1 as ENHRY and CDR2 as SYGVKD. V lost 6 bases, J lost 6 bases, and 11 bases lay in between. The CDR3 protein is CAIRAGGDEKLFF. The CDR3 DNA reads TGTGCCATCAGGGCCGGCGGGGATGAAAAACTGTTTTTT.

The CDR3: CAWSVDRGYGYTF. In DNA, the CDR3 is TGTGCCTGGAGCGTGGACAGGGGGTATGGCTACACCTTC. The chain has TRBV30 and TRBJ1-2; the match to TRBD1 covers 10 bases. The CDR3 loop spans 13 amino acids. Germline CDR1 is GTSNPN and CDR2 is SVGIG (reference sequence). Trimming cost V 3 bases and J 5 bases; bases outside gene matches: 3.

The chain uses TRBV12-3 or TRBV12-4 and TRBJ1-4; tentatively, D is TRBD1 (6 bases). CDR3 length: 13 amino acids. V was cut by 3 bases and J by 8 bases, with 10 bases left in between. In DNA, the CDR3 is TGTGCCAGCAGTTTCAATGACAGGGAAAAACTGTTTTTT. This codes for CASSFNDREKLFF.

This rearrangement joins TRBV5-6 to TRBJ1-3; D not certain. Germline lookup yields CDR1 SGHDT and CDR2 YYEEEE. Trimming removed 1 base from V and 0 bases from J, with 11 bases in between. CDR3 size: 16 residues. CDR3 coding DNA: TGTGCCAGCAGCTTGTATGGGCCGGCCTCTGGAAACACCATATATTTT. Translating it yields CASSLYGPASGNTIYF.

This rearrangement joins TRBV29-1 to TRBJ1-2, with a possible D match to TRBD1 (6 bases). The CDR3 contains 13 residues. From germline, CDR1 is SQVTM and CDR2 ANQGSEA. V was shortened by 6 bases and J by 1 base, with 12 bases between the two germline ends. CDR3 amino acids: CSVTRGFNYGYTF. The DNA for the CDR3 is TGCAGCGTAACCAGGGGATTTAACTATGGCTACACCTTC.

The sample holds a few counts of this clone. The gene calls are TRBV3-1 (or the pseudogene TRBV3-2) and TRBJ2-7; no clear D gene. The CDR3 has 13 residues. The germline V gene encodes CDR1 LGHDT and CDR2 YNNKEL (reference sequence). Trimming removed 1 base at V and 4 bases at J, with 8 bases between. The CDR3 coding sequence is TGTGCCAGCAGCCAAGGGCGGCTATACGAGCAGTACTTC. Its translation: CASSQGRLYEQYF.

This rearrangement joins TRBV5-1 to TRBJ2-4, with 8 bases lining up with TRBD2. Germline V CDR1 and CDR2: SGHRS, YFSETQ. The trim removed 3 bases at V and 8 bases at J, leaving 7 bases unmatched. This CDR3 is 14 amino acids long. As DNA, the CDR3 is TGCGCCAGCAGCTCCATGGGACTAGTGGACATTCAGTACTTC. Translated: CASSSMGLVDIQYF.